What follows describes a single TCR beta chain. The data originate from a study of blood T cell repertoires in COVID-19. Across the whole study: From the United States, Italy and Spain came samples of acute and convalescent COVID-19.

Only in-frame clones appear in the TCRdb table, and some are missing; sequencing was by immunoSEQ multiplex PCR. The repertoire has 280,000 or so clones, approximately 81% of them found once; the top ten carry around 2.5%. CDR1 and CDR2 from the germline V gene are GTSNPN and SVGIG (reference sequence). The junction had 12 bases not matched to a gene; V was cut back by 5 bases and J by 1 base. The CDR3 runs 16 residues. The specimen sequenced was PBMCs or T cells enriched from blood (not recorded which). The TCR comes from a woman between 50 and 59 years old who had recovered from COVID-19. This chain uses TRBV30 with TRBJ1-2; TRBD1 matches at 8 bases. The CDR3 protein is CAWLFGTGGNNYGYTF. The CDR3 nucleotides are TGTGCCTGGTTGTTCGGGACAGGCGGAAATAACTATGGCTACACCTTC.